This passage covers 11 T cell receptor beta chains from one sample sequenced in a study of beta chain features in type 1 diabetes. What was sequenced were expressed TCRB transcripts, since all of the isolated RNA had been reverse transcribed. The assay was immunoSEQ multiplex PCR, and TCRdb's table has in-frame clones only and misses some. Of hundreds of thousands of clones listed, more than 9.5% are singletons. The sample was naive CD4+ T cells from blood. The receptors were sampled from a woman between 18 and 29 years old in good health.

This clone was observed a handful of times. The chain employs TRBV9 and TRBJ1-2, with 9 bases lining up with TRBD1. Germline V gene lookup returns CDR1 SGDLS and CDR2 YYNGEE. The CDR3 covers 14 residues. The J segment lost 9 bases and the V segment lost 0 bases, leaving 6 bases of the junction unmatched. The DNA for the CDR3 is TGTGCCAGCAGCGTAGCGCGGGACAGGGTTCGCTACACCTTC. Translation gives CASSVARDRVRYTF.

V is TRBV6-1 and J is TRBJ2-7; 10 nucleotides agree with TRBD1. With V trimmed by 2 bases and J by 2 bases, 6 bases remained unmatched. Germline-derived CDR1 and CDR2 are MNHNS and SASEGT. This CDR3 is 16 amino acids long. The CDR3 DNA reads TGTGCCAGCAGTGAACTACCGGGACAGGGGACCTACGAGCAGTACGTC. As protein: CASSELPGQGTYEQYV.

In its sample, this clone was seen a few times. The chain is built from TRBV5-1 and TRBJ1-1; D perhaps matches TRBD1 (6 bases). CDR1 and CDR2 (germline): SGHRS, YFSETQ. Trimming took 1 base from V and 4 from J, leaving 14 bases between them. CDR3 length: 15 amino acids. The CDR3 here is CASSLSAGAPTEAFF. CDR3 coding DNA: TGCGCCAGCAGCTTGAGTGCGGGGGCCCCCACTGAAGCTTTCTTT.

This clone was observed a handful of times. The chain carries TRBV5-1 and TRBJ2-2, with 9 bases that match TRBD1. The CDR3 length is 15 residues. V dropped 4 bases and J dropped 2; count of bases not matched to a gene: 3. Per the germline V gene, CDR1 is SGHRS and CDR2 is YFSETQ. Written as DNA, the CDR3 is TGCGCCAGCAGCCCTACAGGGGGCAACACCGGGGAGCTGTTTTTT. Residues: CASSPTGGNTGELFF. Together with reference TRBV5-1 and TRBJ2-2, the CDR3 gives the full variable domain: KAGVTQTPRYLIKTRGQQVTLSCSPISGHRSVSWYQQTPGQGLQFLFEYFSETQRNKGNFPGRFSGRQFSNSRSEMNVSTLELGDSALYLCASSPTGGNTGELFFGEGSRLTVL.

This clone was recorded many times. The rearrangement uses TRBV15 and TRBJ2-1, with D unresolved. Germline V gene sequence: CDR1 LNHNV, CDR2 YYDKDF (reference sequence). V was cut by 6 bases and J by 6 bases, with 12 bases left in between. The CDR3 is made up of 13 amino acids. As DNA, the CDR3 is TGTGCCACCAGTGGGCAACGATTCAATGAGCAGTTCTTC. Translated, it gives CATSGQRFNEQFF.

There are a few counts of this clone. The chain's CDR3 is CASSFRVSPLHF. The DNA of the CDR3 is TGTGCCAGCAGCTTCAGGGTCTCACCCCTCCACTTT. This chain links TRBV14 with TRBJ1-6; weak D call: TRBD1 (5 bases). Trimming cost V 5 bases and J 10 bases, with 9 bases left between them. Germline-derived CDR1 and CDR2 are SGHDN and FVKESK. The CDR3 runs 12 residues. Supplemented by reference TRBV14 and TRBJ1-6, the full variable domain reads EAGVTQFPSHSVIEKGQTVTLRCDPISGHDNLYWYRRVMGKEIKFLLHFVKESKQDESGMPNNRFLAERTGGTYSTLKVQPAELEDSGVYFCASSFRVSPLHFGNGTRLTVT.

This clone was counted a single time. This chain connects TRBV30 to TRBJ2-5; 7 bases match TRBD2. Near its end, the DNA agrees better with TRBJ2-7, so the J call may be wrong. The CDR3 loop spans 14 amino acids. Germline V lookup: CDR1 GTSNPN, CDR2 SVGIG (reference sequence). The DNA of the CDR3 is TGTGCCTGGAGTGTTCGGCGGGAGTACTACGAGCAGTACTTC. This gives the protein CAWSVRREYYEQYF.

This clone turned up a few times. This chain joins TRBV7-2 and TRBJ2-1; D could derive from TRBD1 or TRBD2 (5 bases each). Trimming removed 5 bases at V and 5 bases at J, with 16 bases between. CDR3 length: 15 residues. Germline V gene data show CDR1 as SGHTA and CDR2 as FQGNSA. The DNA for the CDR3 is TGTGCCAGCAGCACAATCGGGGCAGGACACAATGAGCAGTTCTTC. This gives the protein CASSTIGAGHNEQFF.

This rearrangement joins TRBV20-1 to TRBJ2-2; D unresolved. Germline assignment: CDR1 DFQATT and CDR2 SNEGSKA (reference sequence). V was clipped by 1 base and J by 4 bases, with 1 base between them. This CDR3 region has 11 residues. CDR3 amino acids: CSARVTGELFF. The CDR3 DNA is TGCAGTGCTAGAGTCACCGGGGAGCTGTTTTTT.

The chain couples TRBV2 to TRBJ2-5; D is ambiguous. Trimming removed 8 bases from V and 7 bases from J, with 17 bases in between. This CDR3 is 13 amino acids long. Germline CDR1 and CDR2: SNHLY and FYNNEI. The CDR3 bases are TGTGCCAGCGTGCTTTTAAGCGTTGGGACCCAGTACTTC. Translating gives CASVLLSVGTQYF.

The chain is built from TRBV5-1 and TRBJ2-1; 7 nucleotides align to TRBD2. After removal of 4 bases from V and 9 bases from J, the junction contained 13 bases not matched to a gene. Germline values: CDR1 SGHRS, CDR2 YFSETQ. The CDR3 totals 15 residues. The CDR3: CASSLPETSSREQFF. In DNA, the CDR3 is TGCGCCAGCAGCCTGCCTGAGACTAGCAGCCGTGAGCAGTTCTTC.